The entry that follows covers one T cell receptor beta chain sequence. Original methodology: Cell counts per sample came from amplifying reference gene primers. Profiled with immunoSEQ multiplex PCR; TCRdb holds only in-frame clones, not every one. V, J and clone size were drawn from that table, and D and trimming were deduced from the DNA. The sample lists more than 85,000 clones; 80% to 90% were seen once. V gave up 0 bases and J gave up 4 bases, with 15 bases separating them. The CDR3 extends over 16 amino acids. Per germline, CDR1 MGHRA and CDR2 YSYEKL. The record originates from a study of blood T cell repertoires in COVID-19.

The J gene is TRBJ1-1, the V gene TRBV4-1; the D gene is possibly TRBD1 (6 bases). The source material was peripheral blood. This sequence originates from a man aged 55 to 69 with acute or convalescent COVID-19. CDR3 DNA: TGCGCCAGCAGCCAAGATTCGGCCAGGGGAAGCACTGAAGCTTTCTTT. Translating it yields CASSQDSARGSTEAFF.